This T cell receptor (beta chain) was identified in a study of T cell changes during pregnancy in multiple sclerosis. Sequencing was performed with immunoSEQ multiplex PCR; in TCRdb, only in-frame clones are kept and a portion is missing. Found here are 65,000 to 90,000 clones, approximately 92% of them singletons; the top ten hold about 2.3%. V lost 5 bases and J lost 0; bases outside the gene matches: 3. The CDR3 is 15 residues long. The germline gives CDR1 LNHDA, CDR2 SQIVND (reference sequence). The sequenced sample was peripheral blood, obtained before pregnancy. V is TRBV19 and J is TRBJ1-4; TRBD1 aligns across 7 bases. The sequence was collected from a female donor with multiple sclerosis, enrolled in a pregnancy study. The CDR3 bases are TGTGCCAGTAGTGCAGACAGGGCAACTAATGAAAAACTGTTTTTT. The encoded protein is CASSADRATNEKLFF. Variable domain in full (rest from reference TRBV19 and TRBJ1-4): DGGITQSPKYLFRKEGQNVTLSCEQNLNHDAMYWYRQDPGQGLRLIYYSQIVNDFQKGDIAEGYSVSREKKESFPLTVTSAQKNPTAFYLCASSADRATNEKLFFGSGTQLSVL.